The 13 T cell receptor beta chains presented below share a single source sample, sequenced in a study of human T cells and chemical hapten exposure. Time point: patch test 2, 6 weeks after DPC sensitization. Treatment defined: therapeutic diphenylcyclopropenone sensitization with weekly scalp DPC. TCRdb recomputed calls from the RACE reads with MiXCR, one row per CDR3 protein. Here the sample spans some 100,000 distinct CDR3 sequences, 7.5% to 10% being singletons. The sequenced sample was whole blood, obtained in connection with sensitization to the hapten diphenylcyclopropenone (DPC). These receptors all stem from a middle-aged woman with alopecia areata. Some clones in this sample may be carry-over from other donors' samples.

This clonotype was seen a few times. In DNA, the CDR3 is TGTGCCAGCAGTCAGGGGACCTACGAGCAGTACTTC. It codes for CASSQGTYEQYF. This rearrangement joins TRBV28 to TRBJ2-7, with a weak D call TRBD1 (6 bases). The V and J ends lost 5 bases and 2 bases respectively, with 7 bases between them. The CDR3 sequence is 12 residues long. Germline V CDR1 and CDR2: MDHEN, SYDVKM.

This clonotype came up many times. The CDR3 nucleotides read TGTGCCAGCAGCCAAGGCGGGGGCCAAGAGACCCAGTACTTC. It translates to CASSQGGGQETQYF. The chain combines TRBV7-2 with TRBJ2-5, with TRBD2 matching 7 bases. Per the germline V gene, CDR1 is SGHTA and CDR2 is FQGNSA. With V trimmed by 5 bases and J by 1 base, 4 bases remained unmatched. The CDR3 loop spans 14 amino acids.

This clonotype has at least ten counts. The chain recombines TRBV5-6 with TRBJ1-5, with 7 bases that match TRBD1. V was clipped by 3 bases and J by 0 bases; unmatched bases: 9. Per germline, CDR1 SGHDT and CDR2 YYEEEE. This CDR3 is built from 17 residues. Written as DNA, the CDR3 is TGTGCCAGCAGCTCAATTTCGGGACAGCGTAGCAATCAGCCCCAGCATTTT. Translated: CASSSISGQRSNQPQHF.

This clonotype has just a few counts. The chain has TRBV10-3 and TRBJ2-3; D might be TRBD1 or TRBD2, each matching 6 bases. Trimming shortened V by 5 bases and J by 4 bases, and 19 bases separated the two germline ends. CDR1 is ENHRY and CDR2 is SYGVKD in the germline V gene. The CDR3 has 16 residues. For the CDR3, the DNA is TGTGCCATCAGTCTCACGGGGGCGGGATTCGCAGATACGCAGTATTTT. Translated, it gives CAISLTGAGFADTQYF.

The CDR3 bases are TGCGCCAGCAGCCAAGGAAGCAGGGGGATTTACGAGCAGTACTTC. It is translated as CASSQGSRGIYEQYF. This chain connects TRBV4-3 to TRBJ2-7, with 7 nucleotides matching TRBD1. CDR3 length equals 15 residues. Trimming removed 1 base from V and 4 bases from J; junction bases left unmatched: 7. Germline loops: CDR1 LGHNA, CDR2 YSLEER.

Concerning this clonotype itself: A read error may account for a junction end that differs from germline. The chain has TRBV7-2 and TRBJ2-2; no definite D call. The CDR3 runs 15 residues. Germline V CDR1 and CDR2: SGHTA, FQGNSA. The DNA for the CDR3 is TGTGCCAGCAGCTTAGTCCGAACGAACTCCGGGGAGCTGTTTTTT. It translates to CASSLVRTNSGELFF.

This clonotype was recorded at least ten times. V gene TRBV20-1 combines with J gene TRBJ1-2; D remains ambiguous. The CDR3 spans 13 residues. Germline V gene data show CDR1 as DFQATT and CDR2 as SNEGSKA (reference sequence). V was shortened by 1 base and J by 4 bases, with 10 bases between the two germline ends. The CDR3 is CSARARAGYGYTF. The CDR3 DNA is TGCAGTGCTAGAGCTCGGGCAGGCTATGGCTACACCTTC.

The CDR3 here is CASSPADSPLHF. DNA for the CDR3: TGTGCCAGCAGCCCGGCGGATTCACCCCTCCACTTT. V gene TRBV7-2 combines with J gene TRBJ1-6; D is ambiguous. Trimming pared 5 bases from V and 8 bases from J, leaving 7 bases between. The length of the CDR3 is 12 residues. The germline V gene has CDR1 SGHTA and CDR2 FQGNSA.

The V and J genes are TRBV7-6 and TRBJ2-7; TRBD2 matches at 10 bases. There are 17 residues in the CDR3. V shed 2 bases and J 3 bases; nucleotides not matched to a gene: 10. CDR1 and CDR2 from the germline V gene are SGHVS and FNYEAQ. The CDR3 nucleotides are TGTGCCAGCAGCTTAACCTCTCTAGCGGGAGACTTCTACGAGCAGTACTTC. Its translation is CASSLTSLAGDFYEQYF.

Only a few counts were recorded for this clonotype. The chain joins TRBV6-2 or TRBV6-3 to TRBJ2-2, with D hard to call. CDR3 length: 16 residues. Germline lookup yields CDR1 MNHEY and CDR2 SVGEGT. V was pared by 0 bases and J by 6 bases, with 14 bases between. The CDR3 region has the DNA TGTGCCAGCAGTTACTCGAATAGCCCCAACCCCGGGGAGCTGTTTTTT. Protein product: CASSYSNSPNPGELFF.

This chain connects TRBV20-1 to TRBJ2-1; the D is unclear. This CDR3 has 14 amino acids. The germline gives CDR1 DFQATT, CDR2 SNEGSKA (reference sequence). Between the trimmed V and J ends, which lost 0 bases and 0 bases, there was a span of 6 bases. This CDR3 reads CSARERSSYNEQFF. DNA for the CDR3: TGCAGTGCTAGAGAGCGGTCCTCCTACAATGAGCAGTTCTTC.

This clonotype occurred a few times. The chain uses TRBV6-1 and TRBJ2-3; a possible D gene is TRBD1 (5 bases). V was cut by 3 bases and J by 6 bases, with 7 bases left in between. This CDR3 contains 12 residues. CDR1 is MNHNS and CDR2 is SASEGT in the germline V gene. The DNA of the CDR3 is TGTGCCAGCAGTGAGTACAGGGATACGCAGTATTTT. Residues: CASSEYRDTQYF.

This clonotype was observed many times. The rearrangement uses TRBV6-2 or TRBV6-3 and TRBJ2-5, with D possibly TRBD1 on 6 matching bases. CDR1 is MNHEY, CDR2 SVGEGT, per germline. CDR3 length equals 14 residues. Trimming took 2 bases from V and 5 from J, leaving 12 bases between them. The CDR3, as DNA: TGTGCCAGCAGTTACAATGGGGGCACGGAGACCCAGTACTTC. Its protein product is CASSYNGGTETQYF.